The rows below give T cell receptor beta chains drawn from one sample of a study of blood T cell repertoires in COVID-19. The method was immunoSEQ multiplex PCR; TCRdb's version includes in-frame clones alone and lacks a portion of them. Of under 300,000 clones in the sample, approximately 84% are singletons; the top ten hold more than 1.1%. The sequenced sample consisted of peripheral blood. These TCRs come from a human donor with COVID-19, enrolled during active disease. The donor label of this sample is uncertain. Each CDR3 is given with its conserved first and last residue. A D gene is named only where the DNA matches it firmly. For some rows the clone size is stated as once, few or many, or as a class when expanded; others skip it.

d_call,clone_size,v_call,j_call,cdr3_aa,cdr3_nt
-,-,TRBV5-1,TRBJ1-4,CASSAGNLGEKLFF,TGCGCCAGCAGCGCCGGGAACCTCGGGGAAAAACTGTTTTTT
TRBD2,-,TRBV30,TRBJ2-7,CAWRTSGSYEQYF,TGTGCCTGGCGGACTAGCGGGAGCTACGAGCAGTACTTC
TRBD1,-,TRBV3-1/TRBV3-2,TRBJ2-7,CASSQGTGVSWYF,TGTGCCAGCAGCCAAGGGACAGGGGTATCTTGGTACTTC
TRBD1,-,TRBV7-2,TRBJ2-7,CASSSPTTDRAYEQYF,TGTGCCAGCAGCTCCCCGACTACGGACAGGGCCTACGAGCAGTACTTC
TRBD1,-,TRBV2,TRBJ1-2,CASNKGALDYGYTF,TGTGCCAGCAACAAGGGGGCGCTGGACTATGGCTACACCTTC
TRBD1,-,TRBV19,TRBJ2-1,CASSGRGPNEQFF,TGTGCCAGTAGCGGCAGGGGGCCTAATGAGCAGTTCTTC
TRBD1,-,TRBV5-8,TRBJ1-4,CASSQPGGREKLFF,TGTGCCAGCAGCCAACCAGGGGGCAGGGAAAAACTGTTTTTT
TRBD1,-,TRBV5-1,TRBJ2-1,CASSLKGQGWKNEQFF,TGCGCCAGCAGCCTCAAGGGACAGGGGTGGAAGAATGAGCAGTTCTTC
TRBD2,-,TRBV4-3,TRBJ2-3,CASSQDRGRGADTQYF,TGCGCCAGCAGCCAAGATCGCGGGAGGGGAGCAGATACGCAGTATTTT
-,-,TRBV7-9,TRBJ2-7,CASSLRIVGSSYEQYF,TGTGCCAGCAGCTTGAGGATTGTAGGGAGCTCCTACGAGCAGTACTTC
-,-,TRBV9,TRBJ1-5,CASSVDPGNQPQHF,TGTGCCAGCAGCGTAGATCCTGGCAATCAGCCCCAGCATTTT
-,-,TRBV4-2,TRBJ1-4,CASSPLAGGGDEKLFF,TGTGCCAGCAGCCCGCTCGCGGGAGGAGGGGATGAAAAACTGTTTTTT
-,few,TRBV20-1,TRBJ2-1,CSGPVRDKQFF,TGCAGTGGACCAGTCCGGGACAAGCAGTTCTTC
TRBD1,-,TRBV7-2,TRBJ2-2,CASSAQTGIGGELFF,TGTGCCAGCAGCGCGCAGACAGGGATCGGCGGGGAGCTGTTTTTT
TRBD2,-,TRBV7-2,TRBJ2-7,CASSSHTTSGRTYEQYF,TGTGCCAGCAGCTCCCACACTACTAGCGGGCGCACCTACGAGCAGTACTTC
TRBD1,-,TRBV5-4,TRBJ2-5,CASRLFGRDRGETQYF,TGTGCCAGCAGACTCTTCGGACGGGACAGGGGAGAGACCCAGTACTTC
TRBD2,once,TRBV11-2,TRBJ2-7,CASSLDYRLAGLYEQYF,TGTGCCAGCAGCTTAGATTATCGGCTAGCGGGGCTCTACGAGCAGTACTTC
TRBD1,-,TRBV25-1,TRBJ2-7,CASRRGGQGADEQYF,TGTGCCAGCAGGCGCGGGGGACAGGGGGCGGACGAGCAGTACTTC
-,-,TRBV7-9,TRBJ2-1,CASRGLVQEQFF,TGTGCCAGCAGGGGCTTAGTACAGGAGCAGTTCTTC
-,once,TRBV9,TRBJ2-2,CASSVVDSNTGELFF,TGTGCCAGCAGCGTAGTGGACTCCAACACCGGGGAGCTGTTTTTT
-,-,TRBV27,TRBJ1-1,CASSLTANFEAFF,TGTGCCAGCAGTTTAACAGCCAACTTTGAAGCTTTCTTT
-,-,TRBV7-7,TRBJ2-2,CASSNLGGGHTGELFF,TGTGCTAGCAGTAACCTGGGCGGGGGCCACACCGGGGAGCTGTTTTTT
TRBD2,-,TRBV28,TRBJ2-1,CASSFRVAGSYNEQFF,TGTGCCAGCAGCTTTAGGGTAGCGGGTAGCTACAATGAGCAGTTCTTC
-,-,TRBV5-1,TRBJ2-7,CASSLDTLQGSEQYF,TGCGCCAGCAGCTTGGATACGTTACAGGGCAGCGAGCAGTACTTC
-,-,TRBV27,TRBJ2-2,CASSWQGLAGELFF,TGTGCCAGCAGTTGGCAGGGGTTGGCCGGGGAGCTGTTTTTT
TRBD2,-,TRBV3-1/TRBV3-2,TRBJ2-7,CASSPLAGLADPSEQYF,TGTGCCAGCAGCCCACTCGCCGGGCTAGCGGACCCTTCCGAGCAGTACTTC